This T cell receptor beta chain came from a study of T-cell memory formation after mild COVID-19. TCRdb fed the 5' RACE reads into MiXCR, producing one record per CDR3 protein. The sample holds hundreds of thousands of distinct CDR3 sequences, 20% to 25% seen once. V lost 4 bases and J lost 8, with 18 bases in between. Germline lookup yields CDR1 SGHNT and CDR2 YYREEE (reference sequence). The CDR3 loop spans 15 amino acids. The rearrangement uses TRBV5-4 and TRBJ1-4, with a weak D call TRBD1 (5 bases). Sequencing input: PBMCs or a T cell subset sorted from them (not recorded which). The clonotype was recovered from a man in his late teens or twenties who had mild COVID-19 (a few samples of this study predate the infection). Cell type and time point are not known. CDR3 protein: CASSPGMKRGEKLFF. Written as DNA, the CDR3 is TGTGCCAGCAGCCCCGGGATGAAGCGGGGGGAAAAACTGTTTTTT.